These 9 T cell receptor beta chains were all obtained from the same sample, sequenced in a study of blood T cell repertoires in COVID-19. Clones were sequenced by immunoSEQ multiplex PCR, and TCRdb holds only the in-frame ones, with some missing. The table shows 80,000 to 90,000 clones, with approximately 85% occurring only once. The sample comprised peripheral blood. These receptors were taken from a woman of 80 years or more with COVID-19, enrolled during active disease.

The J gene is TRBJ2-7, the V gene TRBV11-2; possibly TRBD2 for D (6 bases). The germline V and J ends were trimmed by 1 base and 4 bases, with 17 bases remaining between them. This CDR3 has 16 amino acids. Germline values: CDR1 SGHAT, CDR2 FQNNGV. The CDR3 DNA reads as TGTGCCAGCAGCTTAGCGCATCGCGGAGGGATTTACGAGCAGTACTTC. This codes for CASSLAHRGGIYEQYF.

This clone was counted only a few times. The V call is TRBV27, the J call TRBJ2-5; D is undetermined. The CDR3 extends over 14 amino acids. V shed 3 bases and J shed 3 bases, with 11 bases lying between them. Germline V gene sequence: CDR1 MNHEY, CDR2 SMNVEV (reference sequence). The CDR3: CASSLRPYEETQYF. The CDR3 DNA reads TGTGCCAGCAGTTTGCGGCCGTATGAAGAGACCCAGTACTTC.

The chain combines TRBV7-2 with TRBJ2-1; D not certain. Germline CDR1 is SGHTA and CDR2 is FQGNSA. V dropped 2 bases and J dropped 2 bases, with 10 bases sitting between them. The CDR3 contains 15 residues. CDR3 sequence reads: CASSLQAGTYNEQFF. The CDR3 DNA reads TGTGCCAGCAGCTTACAGGCAGGAACCTACAATGAGCAGTTCTTC.

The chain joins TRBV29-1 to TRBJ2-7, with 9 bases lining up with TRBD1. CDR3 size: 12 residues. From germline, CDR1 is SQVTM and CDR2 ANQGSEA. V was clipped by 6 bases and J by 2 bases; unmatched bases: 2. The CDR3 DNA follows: TGCAGCGTGACAGGGGGGCCCTACGAGCAGTACTTC. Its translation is CSVTGGPYEQYF.

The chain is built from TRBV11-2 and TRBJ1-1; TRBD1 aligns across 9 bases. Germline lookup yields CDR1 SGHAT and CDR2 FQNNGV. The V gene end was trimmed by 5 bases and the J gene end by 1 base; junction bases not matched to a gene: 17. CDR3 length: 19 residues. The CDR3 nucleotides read TGTGCCAGCAGCGCATACAGGGGGCCCGTCGGATGGGCGAACACTGAAGCTTTCTTT. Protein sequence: CASSAYRGPVGWANTEAFF.

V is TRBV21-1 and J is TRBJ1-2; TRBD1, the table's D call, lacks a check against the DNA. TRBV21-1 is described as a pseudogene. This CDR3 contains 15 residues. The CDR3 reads CASSVTGDENYGYTF. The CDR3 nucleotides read TGTGCCAGCAGCGTAACAGGGGATGAGAACTATGGCTACACCTTC.

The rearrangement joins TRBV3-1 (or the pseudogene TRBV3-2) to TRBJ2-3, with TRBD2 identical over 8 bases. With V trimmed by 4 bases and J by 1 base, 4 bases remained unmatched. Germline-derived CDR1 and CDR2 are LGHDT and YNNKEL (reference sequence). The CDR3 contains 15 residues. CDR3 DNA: TGTGCCAGCAGCCCCAGCGGGAGTGGCACAGATACGCAGTATTTT. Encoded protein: CASSPSGSGTDTQYF.

The chain's CDR3 is CSVITSGEETQYF. DNA of the CDR3: TGCAGCGTTATCACTAGCGGGGAAGAGACCCAGTACTTC. The J gene is TRBJ2-5, the V gene TRBV29-1; 10 bases match TRBD2. V shed 5 bases and J 3 bases; nucleotides not matched to a gene: 3. The CDR3 totals 13 residues. Germline values: CDR1 SQVTM, CDR2 ANQGSEA.

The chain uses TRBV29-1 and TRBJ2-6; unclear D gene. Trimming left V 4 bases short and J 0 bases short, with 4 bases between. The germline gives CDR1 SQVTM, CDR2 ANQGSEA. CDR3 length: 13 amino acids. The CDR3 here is CSVAGSGANVLTF. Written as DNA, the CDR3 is TGCAGCGTTGCAGGCTCTGGGGCCAACGTCCTGACTTTC. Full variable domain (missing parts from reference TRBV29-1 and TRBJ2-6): SAVISQKPSRDICQRGTSLTIQCQVDSQVTMMFWYRQQPGQSLTLIATANQGSEATYESGFVIDKFPISRPNLTFSTLTVSNMSPEDSSIYLCSVAGSGANVLTFGAGSRLTVL.